Each of the 18 T cell receptor beta chains below was sequenced from the same sample in a study of T-cell reconstitution after alpha-beta-depleted transplantation in children. A library of TCRbeta sequences, prepared with unique molecular identifiers, was generated. TCRdb re-called the PCR reads through MiXCR, storing one row per CDR3 protein. The data contain fewer than 400,000 distinct CDR3 sequences, roughly 22% of them singletons. This material consisted of PBMCs from the stem cell graft donor, taken from the stem cell graft. Every receptor here comes from a human donor who donated a stem cell graft to a child with acute myeloid leukemia.

The chain employs TRBV4-1 and TRBJ2-1, with unresolved D. The CDR3 length is 12 residues. The germline V gene has CDR1 MGHRA and CDR2 YSYEKL. The V end was cut by 3 bases, the J end by 7 bases, with 7 bases between. The CDR3 sequence: CASSQDQNEQFF. In DNA, the CDR3 is TGCGCCAGCAGCCAGGACCAGAATGAGCAGTTCTTC.

This clonotype was found many times. The chain joins TRBV7-6 to TRBJ2-5; 7 nucleotides agree with TRBD2. J was trimmed by 6 bases and V by 3 bases; bases with no gene match: 4. The CDR3 has 13 residues. Germline loops: CDR1 SGHVS, CDR2 FNYEAQ. CDR3 nucleotides: TGTGCCAGCAGCTTTGGCGGGAGACAGACCCAGTACTTC. Translated: CASSFGGRQTQYF.

This clonotype was counted a few times. This chain joins TRBV12-3 or TRBV12-4 and TRBJ2-1, with 9 nucleotides matching TRBD2. Germline trimming cut 6 bases from V and 0 bases from J; bases unmatched to any gene: 6. This CDR3 has 16 residues. CDR3 amino acids: CASSGTSPNSYNEQFF. The CDR3 nucleotides read TGTGCCAGCAGCGGGACTAGCCCAAACTCCTACAATGAGCAGTTCTTC.

In its sample, this clonotype was seen a few times. The gene calls are TRBV7-3 and TRBJ2-2, with unresolved D. Trimming cost V 5 bases and J 7 bases, with 14 bases left between them. The CDR3 has 14 amino acids. Germline V gene sequence: CDR1 SGHTA, CDR2 FQGTGA. Here the CDR3 DNA reads TGTGCCAGCAGCCGTTACGTCCCATTCGGGGAGCTGTTTTTT. Residues: CASSRYVPFGELFF.

This clonotype occurred a few times. The V call is TRBV20-1, the J call TRBJ2-5; D gene ambiguous. Looked up from germline, CDR1 is DFQATT and CDR2 is SNEGSKA (reference sequence). V lost 5 bases and J lost 4, with 17 bases in between. This CDR3 spans 14 amino acids. CDR3 nucleotide sequence: TGCAGTGCTCCCTGGACCGACTCGCGAGAGACCCAGTACTTC. Amino acids: CSAPWTDSRETQYF.

This clonotype was counted many times. V and J are TRBV29-1 and TRBJ2-3, with D possibly being TRBD2 (5 bases). Germline CDR1 and CDR2: SQVTM and ANQGSEA. There are 14 residues in the CDR3. V was trimmed by 6 bases and J by 3 bases, leaving 16 bases between them. DNA of the CDR3: TGCAGCGTCGACGGAGGACCTAGGACAGATACGCAGTATTTT. The encoded protein is CSVDGGPRTDTQYF.

This clonotype came up a few times. This chain links TRBV20-1 with TRBJ2-1, with D tentatively TRBD2 (5 bases). The CDR3 length is 13 residues. Germline V lookup: CDR1 DFQATT, CDR2 SNEGSKA (reference sequence). Trimming took off 6 bases at V and 5 bases at J, with 14 bases between the two ends. The CDR3 region has the DNA TGCAGTGCCCGGCAGCGGAGCCACAATGAGCAGTTCTTC. This codes for CSARQRSHNEQFF.

The rearrangement links TRBV4-1 to TRBJ2-7; the match to TRBD2 covers 7 bases. V shed 5 bases and J 1 base; nucleotides not matched to a gene: 11. The CDR3 extends over 16 amino acids. Per germline, CDR1 MGHRA and CDR2 YSYEKL. In DNA form, the CDR3 reads TGCGCCAGCAGCGCCAGCGGGACTGCCAATTCCTACGAGCAGTACTTC. The encoded protein is CASSASGTANSYEQYF.

This clonotype has just a few counts. The chain is built from TRBV10-3 and TRBJ2-7, with 10 positions matching TRBD1. Germline V gives CDR1 ENHRY, CDR2 SYGVKD. The CDR3 spans 13 residues. J was trimmed by 5 bases and V by 4 bases; bases with no gene match: 2. The CDR3 region is CAISGDRGHEQYF. In nucleotides, the CDR3 is TGTGCCATCAGTGGGGACAGGGGCCACGAGCAGTACTTC.

At least ten counts were recorded for this clonotype. The chain recombines TRBV4-3 with TRBJ2-1; D possibly uses TRBD1 or TRBD2 (5 bases each). V lost 0 bases to trimming and J lost 8 bases, with 14 bases between them. Per germline, CDR1 LGHNA and CDR2 YSLEER. CDR3 length: 15 residues. The CDR3 sequence: CASSQEHGTLYEQFF. The DNA of the CDR3 is TGCGCCAGCAGCCAAGAACACGGGACGCTTTATGAGCAGTTCTTC.

The sample holds many counts of this clonotype. The chain is built from TRBV7-2 and TRBJ2-1; D is undetermined. CDR1 and CDR2 (germline): SGHTA, FQGNSA. The V end lost 1 base, the J end lost 15 bases, and 7 bases lay between the germline ends. The CDR3 has 10 amino acids. In nucleotides, the CDR3 is TGTGCCAGCAGCTTAGGGGCTCGGTTCTTC. It is translated as CASSLGARFF.

This clonotype was observed at least ten times. The chain joins TRBV12-3 or TRBV12-4 to TRBJ1-1, with 9 bases that match TRBD1. V shed 3 bases, J shed 5 bases, and the junction held 4 bases outside the gene matches. The CDR3 is made up of 14 amino acids. CDR3 region: CASSFGDRATEAFF. DNA for the CDR3: TGTGCCAGCAGTTTCGGGGACAGGGCGACTGAAGCTTTCTTT.

This chain connects TRBV4-2 to TRBJ2-7; TRBD2 matches 11 bases. J lost 6 bases, V lost 0 bases, and 13 bases had no gene match. Per germline, CDR1 LGHNA and CDR2 YNFKEQ. CDR3 length: 18 amino acids. This CDR3 reads CASSQDPIDSGRAGEQYF. The CDR3 DNA is TGTGCCAGCAGCCAAGATCCTATTGATAGCGGGAGGGCGGGCGAGCAGTACTTC.

This clonotype was observed a few times. V and J are TRBV7-2 and TRBJ2-7; D gene unclear. CDR3 length equals 12 residues. Germline V gene data show CDR1 as SGHTA and CDR2 as FQGNSA. V lost 7 bases to trimming and J lost 8 bases, with 15 bases between them. CDR3 DNA sequence: TGTGCCAGCACTGGCGGCTCACATCAGCAGTACTTC. This encodes CASTGGSHQQYF.

The chain recombines TRBV5-5 with TRBJ2-5, with a tentative D call TRBD2 (6 bases). The CDR3 has 16 residues. Trimming stripped 1 base from V and 1 base from J, with 14 bases between. Germline V lookup: CDR1 SGHKS, CDR2 YYEKEE (reference sequence). The CDR3 here is CASSLLRGKTQETQYF. In nucleotides, the CDR3 is TGTGCCAGCAGCTTGCTCCGCGGGAAAACCCAAGAGACCCAGTACTTC.

This clonotype has just a few counts. The chain employs TRBV20-1 and TRBJ1-1; TRBD1 might be the D (6 bases). There are 15 residues in the CDR3. Trimming removed 5 bases from V and 4 bases from J, with 20 bases in between. Germline CDR1 and CDR2: DFQATT and SNEGSKA (reference sequence). The CDR3 protein is CSALQTGLIGTEAFF. DNA of the CDR3: TGCAGTGCTCTTCAAACAGGGTTGATAGGCACTGAAGCTTTCTTT.

This clonotype was recorded a few times. CDR3 region: CASSPPRLAGGTEQFF. CDR3 DNA: TGTGCCAGCAGTCCCCCACGCCTAGCGGGAGGGACTGAGCAGTTCTTC. The chain carries TRBV12-3 or TRBV12-4 and TRBJ2-1; 12 bases fit TRBD2. Losses at the gene ends were 5 bases for V and 9 bases for J; bases not matched to a gene: 11. The CDR3 is 16 residues long.

V and J are TRBV12-5 and TRBJ1-1, with D possibly matching TRBD1 (6 bases). The ends were cut back, 6 bases at V and 0 bases at J, with 17 bases in the middle. Germline CDR1 is LGHNT and CDR2 is FRNRAP. The length of the CDR3 is 16 residues. In DNA form, the CDR3 reads TGTGCTAGTGGGGGGACACTCTCAACCTTGAACACTGAAGCTTTCTTT. Protein sequence: CASGGTLSTLNTEAFF.